The 17 T cell receptor beta chains below come from one sample, sequenced in a study of Ad26.COV2.S vaccination and SARS-CoV-2 variants. Only in-frame clones appear in the TCRdb table, and some are missing; sequencing was by immunoSEQ multiplex PCR. Of about 680,000 clones listed, around 89% are singletons. Specified treatment: approximately 18 received Ad26.COV2.S at low or high dose, single or two shots; 5 received placebo; per-sample allocation not given. It was on day 63 after the first vaccine or placebo injection that samples were taken. The specimen comprised peripheral blood, sampled in a trial of Ad26.COV2.S vaccine versus placebo. The receptor source for this set is a person between 18 and 65 years old who received the Ad26.COV2.S COVID-19 vaccine or a placebo.

On this clone itself: Other nucleotide sequences from this sample produce the same CDR3. The V gene is TRBV18, the J gene TRBJ2-5; D is unclear. Germline CDR1 reads KGHSH; CDR2 reads LQKENI. The CDR3 runs 13 residues. V dropped 0 bases and J dropped 5 bases, with 7 bases sitting between them. CDR3 nucleotides: TGTGCCAGCTCACCACCAGGGATCGAGACCCAGTACTTC. Amino acid sequence: CASSPPGIETQYF.

The chain has TRBV6-5 and TRBJ1-2, with 10 bases lining up with TRBD1. This CDR3 comprises 16 residues. Trimming removed 4 bases from V and 4 bases from J; junction bases left unmatched: 9. CDR1 and CDR2 from the germline V gene are MNHEY and SVGAGI. The CDR3 DNA sequence: TGTGCCAGCAGTTCCACCGGGACAGGGGCCCCCTATGGCTACACCTTC. It is translated as CASSSTGTGAPYGYTF.

This CDR3 reads CASSLELGSNQPQHF. CDR3 in DNA: TGCGCCAGCAGCTTGGAACTGGGGAGCAATCAGCCCCAGCATTTT. The V gene is TRBV5-1, the J gene TRBJ1-5; no clear D. The germline gives CDR1 SGHRS, CDR2 YFSETQ. The CDR3 runs to 15 residues. Trimming removed 0 bases from V and 1 base from J, with 8 bases in between.

The rearrangement links TRBV7-6 to TRBJ2-1, with TRBD1 as a possible D gene (6 bases). Germline CDR1 reads SGHVS; CDR2 reads FNYEAQ. This CDR3 region has 13 residues. V was trimmed by 1 base and J by 9 bases, leaving 10 bases between them. CDR3 nucleotides: TGTGCCAGCAGCTTAGACAGGGTTCGTGAGCAGTTCTTC. It encodes CASSLDRVREQFF.

This clone was recorded only once. This chain connects TRBV30 to TRBJ2-7; 9 bases align to TRBD1. This CDR3 spans 15 amino acids. The V and J ends lost 0 bases and 0 bases, in that order; junction bases with no gene match: 3. Germline CDR1 reads GTSNPN; CDR2 reads SVGIG (reference sequence). The CDR3 nucleotides are TGTGCCTGGAGTGTAGGGACAGGGAGCTCCTACGAGCAGTACTTC. It codes for CAWSVGTGSSYEQYF.

The V gene is TRBV24-1, the J gene TRBJ2-3; 7 positions match TRBD2. V gave up 1 base and J gave up 0 bases; unmatched junction bases: 6. The length of the CDR3 is 17 residues. Germline loops: CDR1 KGHDR, CDR2 SFDVKD. The CDR3 loop is CATSDFVSGSSTDTQYF. The CDR3 region has the DNA TGTGCCACCAGTGATTTTGTTAGCGGGTCTAGCACAGATACGCAGTATTTT.

The V and J genes are TRBV19 and TRBJ1-4, with D possibly matching TRBD1 (5 bases). V shed 7 bases and J shed 7 bases, with 13 bases lying between them. This CDR3 contains 13 residues. In germline, CDR1 is LNHDA, CDR2 SQIVND (reference sequence). For the CDR3, the DNA is TGTGCCAGTAACGGGCAGGGAGGTGAAAAACTGTTTTTT. It codes for CASNGQGGEKLFF.

V is TRBV9 and J is TRBJ1-1; TRBD1 agrees at 10 bases. Germline CDR1 is SGDLS and CDR2 is YYNGEE. The CDR3 runs 17 residues. V was clipped by 4 bases and J by 0 bases; unmatched bases: 9. The CDR3 coding sequence is TGTGCCAGCAGCCCCAGACAGGGGGCTCTCATGAACACTGAAGCTTTCTTT. Translation: CASSPRQGALMNTEAFF. The full variable domain, its missing parts supplied by reference TRBV9 and TRBJ1-1, is DSGVTQTPKHLITATGQRVTLRCSPRSGDLSVYWYQQSLDQGLQFLIQYYNGEERAKGNILERFSAQQFPDLHSELNLSSLELGDSALYFCASSPRQGALMNTEAFFGQGTRLTVV.

The genes are TRBV7-2 and TRBJ2-5; 7 bases agree with TRBD2. The V and J ends lost 0 bases and 2 bases, in that order; junction bases with no gene match: 3. CDR1 and CDR2 from the germline V gene are SGHTA and FQGNSA. This CDR3 has 15 residues. This chain's CDR3 is CASSLATSVQETQYF. CDR3 nucleotides: TGTGCCAGCAGCTTAGCAACTAGCGTACAAGAGACCCAGTACTTC.

The rearrangement links TRBV6-2 or TRBV6-3 to TRBJ2-1; 7 nucleotides match TRBD1. Trimming took 0 bases from V and 1 from J; bases not matched to a gene: 3. The germline CDR1 and CDR2 sequences are MNHEY and SVGEGT. This CDR3 has 16 residues. CDR3 sequence (DNA): TGTGCCAGCAGTTACTCCGACAGGGCTTCCTACAATGAGCAGTTCTTC. Translation: CASSYSDRASYNEQFF.

About this clone: A read error may explain this, as a much larger clone is one base away. The CDR3 here is CASSPNSNQPQHF. The CDR3 DNA reads TGTGCCAGCAGCCCAAATAGCAATCAGCCCCAGCATTTT. The chain combines TRBV3-1 (or the pseudogene TRBV3-2) with TRBJ1-5; no firm D call. Germline V CDR1 and CDR2: LGHDT, YNNKEL (reference sequence). This CDR3 region has 13 residues. The V end was cut by 4 bases, the J end by 0 bases, with 4 bases between.

This chain links TRBV25-1 with TRBJ2-1, with D hard to call. In germline, CDR1 is MGHDK, CDR2 SYGVNS. Trimming left V 6 bases short and J 6 bases short, with 12 bases between. This CDR3 has 13 amino acids. The CDR3 region has the DNA TGTGCCAGCAGAGGTGACCCCTTCAATGAGCAGTTCTTC. Amino acid sequence: CASRGDPFNEQFF.

The rearrangement uses TRBV2 and TRBJ1-5, with TRBD1 as a possible D gene (6 bases). V lost 6 bases to trimming and J lost 5 bases, with 14 bases between them. CDR1 is SNHLY and CDR2 is FYNNEI in the germline V gene. CDR3 size: 14 residues. The CDR3 nucleotides are TGTGCCAGCAGGGAGACAGGAGAAGATCAGCCCCAGCATTTT. Encoded protein: CASRETGEDQPQHF.

The chain has TRBV6-2 or TRBV6-3 and TRBJ2-7; 9 nucleotides agree with TRBD1. V was pared by 0 bases and J by 7 bases, with 10 bases of the junction left unmatched. The length of the CDR3 is 16 residues. Germline CDR1 is MNHEY and CDR2 is SVGEGT. The CDR3 spells CASSYSGTGFRGEQYF. The CDR3 coding sequence is TGTGCCAGCAGTTACTCCGGGACAGGGTTCCGGGGGGAGCAGTACTTC.

The rearrangement links TRBV10-3 to TRBJ2-1, with D tentatively TRBD2 (5 bases). The length of the CDR3 is 16 residues. V was cut by 7 bases and J by 1 base, with 17 bases left in between. Germline loops: CDR1 ENHRY, CDR2 SYGVKD. CDR3 DNA: TGTGCCATCAACCTGGACTCTACTCCTTCCTACAATGAGCAGTTCTTC. This encodes CAINLDSTPSYNEQFF.

This rearrangement joins TRBV7-2 to TRBJ1-5; D is unclear. Germline V gene lookup returns CDR1 SGHTA and CDR2 FQGNSA. The CDR3 runs 13 residues. The V and J ends lost 2 bases and 7 bases respectively, with 9 bases between them. The CDR3: CASSLSWGQPQHF. CDR3 nucleotides: TGTGCCAGCAGCTTAAGTTGGGGACAGCCCCAGCATTTT.

The table lists this clone with a few counts. Germline and junction disagree at one end, which may indicate a read error. J is TRBJ1-1 and V is TRBV5-1; 7 bases agree with TRBD1. The CDR3 is made up of 18 amino acids. Germline CDR1 SGHRS, CDR2 YFSETQ. CDR3 in DNA: TGCGCCAGCATCTTGGGCCACAGGGGCCGGAGGTTAGGCACTGAAGCTTTCTTT. Encoded protein: CASILGHRGRRLGTEAFF.